These T cell receptor beta chains were read from a single sample in a study of blood T cell repertoires in COVID-19. Some clones are missing from TCRdb's copy, which holds only in-frame ones; the method was immunoSEQ multiplex PCR. This sample has some 150,000 clones, with approximately 90% found just once. The source material was peripheral blood. These receptors all stem from a woman older than 75 in a cohort sampled during active or convalescent COVID-19. Each CDR3 is given without its conserved first and last residue. D genes are given only for firm matches.

>TRBV6-5|-
ASTLVGGDQPQH
>TRBV6-1|TRBD1
ASSAGDRHFSNQPQH
>TRBV5-1|TRBD2
ASSRELAVREETQY
>TRBV11-3|TRBD2
ASSLDTYQTSGRSYEQY
>TRBV7-9|-
ASGPYSGNTIY
>TRBV18|TRBD1
ASSPRTGGSGELF
>TRBV28|-
ASSPLGGQDNQPQH
>TRBV5-6|TRBD1
ASSLWTGRAF
>TRBV11-2|TRBD1
ASSLPTGGIPLH
>TRBV11-2|TRBD1
ASSSDRGGYT
>TRBV11-2|-
ASSWARGEQY
>TRBV18|-
ASSPGWGRGNTIY
>TRBV7-7|TRBD2
ATGSRSGDLGTGELF